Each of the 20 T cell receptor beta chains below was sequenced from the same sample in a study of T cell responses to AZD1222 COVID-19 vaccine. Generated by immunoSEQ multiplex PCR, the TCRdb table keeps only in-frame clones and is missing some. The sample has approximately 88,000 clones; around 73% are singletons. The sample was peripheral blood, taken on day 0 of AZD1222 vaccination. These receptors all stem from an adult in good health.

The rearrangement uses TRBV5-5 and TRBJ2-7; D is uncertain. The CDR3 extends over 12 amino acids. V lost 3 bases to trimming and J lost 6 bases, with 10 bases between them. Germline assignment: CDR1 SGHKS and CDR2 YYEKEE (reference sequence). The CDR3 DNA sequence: TGTGCCAGCAGCTCACCCCCCCTCGAGCAGTACTTC. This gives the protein CASSSPPLEQYF. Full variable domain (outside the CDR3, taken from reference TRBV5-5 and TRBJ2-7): DAGVTQSPTHLIKTRGQQVTLRCSPISGHKSVSWYQQVLGQGPQFIFQYYEKEERGRGNFPDRFSARQFPNYSSELNVNALLLGDSALYLCASSSPPLEQYFGPGTRLTVT.

CDR3 nucleotides: TGTGCCAGCAGCTCGACCACAGCGGGAGTAGTTTCCGGGGAGCTGTTTTTT. It translates to CASSSTTAGVVSGELFF. The V call is TRBV11-2, the J call TRBJ2-2, with TRBD2 matching over 8 bases. In germline, CDR1 is SGHAT, CDR2 FQNNGV. The CDR3 runs 17 residues. The V gene end was trimmed by 4 bases and the J gene end by 6 bases; junction bases not matched to a gene: 13.

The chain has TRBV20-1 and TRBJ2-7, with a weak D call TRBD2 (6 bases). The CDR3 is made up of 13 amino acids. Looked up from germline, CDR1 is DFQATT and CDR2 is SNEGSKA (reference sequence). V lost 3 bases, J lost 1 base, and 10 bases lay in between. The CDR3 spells CSASAGLSYEQYF. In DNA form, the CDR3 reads TGCAGTGCTAGTGCGGGACTTTCCTACGAGCAGTACTTC.

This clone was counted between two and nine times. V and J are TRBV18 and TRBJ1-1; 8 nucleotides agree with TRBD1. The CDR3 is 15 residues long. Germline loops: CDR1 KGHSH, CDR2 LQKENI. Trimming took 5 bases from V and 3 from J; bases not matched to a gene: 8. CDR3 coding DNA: TGTGCCAGCTCAAACAACAGGGGGGCGGACACTGAAGCTTTCTTT. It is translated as CASSNNRGADTEAFF.

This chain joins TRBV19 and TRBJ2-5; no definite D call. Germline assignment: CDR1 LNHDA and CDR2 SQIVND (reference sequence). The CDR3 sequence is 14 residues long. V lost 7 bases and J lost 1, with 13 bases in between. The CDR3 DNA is TGTGCCAGTACCCCTACCGGAAGCCAAGAGACCCAGTACTTC. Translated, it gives CASTPTGSQETQYF.

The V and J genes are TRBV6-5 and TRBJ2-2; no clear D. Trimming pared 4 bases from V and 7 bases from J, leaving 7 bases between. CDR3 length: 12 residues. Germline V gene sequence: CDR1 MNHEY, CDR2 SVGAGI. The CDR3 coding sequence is TGTGCCAGCAGTTTGACCAACGGGGAGCTGTTTTTT. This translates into CASSLTNGELFF.

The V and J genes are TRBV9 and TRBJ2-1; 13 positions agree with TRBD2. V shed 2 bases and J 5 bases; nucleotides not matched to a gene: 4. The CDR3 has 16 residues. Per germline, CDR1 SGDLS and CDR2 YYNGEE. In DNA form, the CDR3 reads TGTGCCAGCAGCGTTGTCGGACTAGCGGGAGACAATGAGCAGTTCTTC. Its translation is CASSVVGLAGDNEQFF.

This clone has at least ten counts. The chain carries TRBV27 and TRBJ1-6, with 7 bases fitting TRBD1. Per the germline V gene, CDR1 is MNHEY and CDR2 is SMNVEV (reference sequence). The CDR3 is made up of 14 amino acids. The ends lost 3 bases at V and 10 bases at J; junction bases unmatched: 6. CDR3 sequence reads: CASSFGDRDSPLHF. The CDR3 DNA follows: TGTGCCAGCAGTTTCGGAGACAGGGACTCACCCCTCCACTTT.

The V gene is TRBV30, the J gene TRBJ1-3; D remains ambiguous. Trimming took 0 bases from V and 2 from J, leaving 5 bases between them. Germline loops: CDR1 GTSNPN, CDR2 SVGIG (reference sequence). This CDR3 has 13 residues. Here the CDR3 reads CAWSVSTGNTIYF. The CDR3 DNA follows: TGTGCCTGGAGTGTAAGCACTGGAAACACCATATATTTT.

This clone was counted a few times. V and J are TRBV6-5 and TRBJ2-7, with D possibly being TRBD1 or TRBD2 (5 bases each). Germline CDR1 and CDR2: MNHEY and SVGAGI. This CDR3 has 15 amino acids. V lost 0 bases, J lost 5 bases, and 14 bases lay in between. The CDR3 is CASSYSRDPLNEQYF. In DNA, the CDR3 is TGTGCCAGCAGTTACTCGAGGGACCCCTTGAACGAGCAGTACTTC.

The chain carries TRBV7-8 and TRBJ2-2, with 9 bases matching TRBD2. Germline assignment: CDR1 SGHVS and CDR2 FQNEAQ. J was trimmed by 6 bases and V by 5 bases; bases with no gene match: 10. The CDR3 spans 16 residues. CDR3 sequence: CASSPQLAGDAGELFF. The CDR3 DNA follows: TGTGCCAGCAGCCCACAATTAGCGGGAGACGCCGGGGAGCTGTTTTTT.

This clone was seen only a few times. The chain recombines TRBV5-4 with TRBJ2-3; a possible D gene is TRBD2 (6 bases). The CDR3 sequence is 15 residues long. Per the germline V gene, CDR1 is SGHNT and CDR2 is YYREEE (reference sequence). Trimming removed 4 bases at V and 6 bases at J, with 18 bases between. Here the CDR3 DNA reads TGTGCCAGCAGCCGATCTAGCGTGAATGTCGATACGCAGTATTTT. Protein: CASSRSSVNVDTQYF. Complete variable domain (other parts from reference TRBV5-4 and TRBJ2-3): ETGVTQSPTHLIKTRGQQVTLRCSSQSGHNTVSWYQQALGQGPQFIFQYYREEENGRGNFPPRFSGLQFPNYSSELNVNALELDDSALYLCASSRSSVNVDTQYFGPGTRLTVL.

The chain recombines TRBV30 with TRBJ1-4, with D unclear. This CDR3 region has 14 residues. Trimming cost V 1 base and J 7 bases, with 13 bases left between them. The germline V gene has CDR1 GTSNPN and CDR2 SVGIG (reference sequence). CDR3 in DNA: TGTGCCTGGAGTGGGCTAGACACTTCTGAAAAACTGTTTTTT. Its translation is CAWSGLDTSEKLFF.

The CDR3 loop reads CASSPATGIENEAFF. The CDR3 DNA is TGTGCCAGCTCGCCGGCGACAGGGATTGAGAATGAAGCTTTCTTT. The chain joins TRBV18 to TRBJ1-1; 7 bases are shared with TRBD1. This CDR3 region has 15 residues. The V and J ends lost 6 bases and 7 bases, in that order; junction bases with no gene match: 14. CDR1 KGHSH and CDR2 LQKENI come from the germline V gene. The full variable domain, in which reference TRBV18 and TRBJ1-1 provide the parts outside the CDR3, is NAGVMQNPRHLVRRRGQEARLRCSPMKGHSHVYWYRQLPEEGLKFMVYLQKENIIDESGMPKERFSAEFPKEGPSILRIQQVVRGDSAAYFCASSPATGIENEAFFGQGTRLTVV.

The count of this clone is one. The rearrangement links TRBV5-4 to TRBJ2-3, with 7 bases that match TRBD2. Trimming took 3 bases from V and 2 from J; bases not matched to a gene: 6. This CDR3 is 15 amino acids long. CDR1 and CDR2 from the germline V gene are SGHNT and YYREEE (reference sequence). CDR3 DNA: TGTGCCAGCAGCTCGCTAGCGGATGCCACAGATACGCAGTATTTT. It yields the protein CASSSLADATDTQYF.

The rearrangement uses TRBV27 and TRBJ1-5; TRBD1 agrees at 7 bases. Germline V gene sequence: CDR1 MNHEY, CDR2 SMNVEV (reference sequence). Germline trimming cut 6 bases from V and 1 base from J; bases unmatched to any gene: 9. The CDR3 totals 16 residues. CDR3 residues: CASSKDRVKSNQPQHF. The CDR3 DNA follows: TGTGCCAGCAGCAAAGACAGGGTAAAGAGCAATCAGCCCCAGCATTTT.

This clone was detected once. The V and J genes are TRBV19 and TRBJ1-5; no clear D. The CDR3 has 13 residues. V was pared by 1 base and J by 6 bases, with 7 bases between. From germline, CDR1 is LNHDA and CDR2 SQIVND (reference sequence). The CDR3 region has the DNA TGTGCCAGTAGTATAGGGGGAGGTCAGCCCCAGCATTTT. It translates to CASSIGGGQPQHF.

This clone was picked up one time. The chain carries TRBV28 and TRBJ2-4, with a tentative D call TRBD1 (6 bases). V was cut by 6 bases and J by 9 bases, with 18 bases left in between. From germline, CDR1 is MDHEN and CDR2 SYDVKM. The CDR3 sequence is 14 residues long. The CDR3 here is CASSSTPDRTIQYF. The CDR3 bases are TGTGCCAGCAGCTCCACCCCCGACAGGACCATTCAGTACTTC.

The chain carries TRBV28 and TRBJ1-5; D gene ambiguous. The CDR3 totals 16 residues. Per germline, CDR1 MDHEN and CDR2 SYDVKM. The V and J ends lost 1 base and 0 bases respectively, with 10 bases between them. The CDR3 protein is CASSLSGEYSNQPQHF. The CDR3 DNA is TGTGCCAGCAGTTTATCGGGCGAATATAGCAATCAGCCCCAGCATTTT.

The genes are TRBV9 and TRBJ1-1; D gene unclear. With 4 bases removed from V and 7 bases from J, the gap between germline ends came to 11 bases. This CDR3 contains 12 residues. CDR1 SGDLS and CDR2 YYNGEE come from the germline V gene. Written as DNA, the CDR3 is TGTGCCAGCAGCCCAAGGAGTCGTGAAGCTTTCTTT. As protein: CASSPRSREAFF. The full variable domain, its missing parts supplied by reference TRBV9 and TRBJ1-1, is DSGVTQTPKHLITATGQRVTLRCSPRSGDLSVYWYQQSLDQGLQFLIQYYNGEERAKGNILERFSAQQFPDLHSELNLSSLELGDSALYFCASSPRSREAFFGQGTRLTVV.